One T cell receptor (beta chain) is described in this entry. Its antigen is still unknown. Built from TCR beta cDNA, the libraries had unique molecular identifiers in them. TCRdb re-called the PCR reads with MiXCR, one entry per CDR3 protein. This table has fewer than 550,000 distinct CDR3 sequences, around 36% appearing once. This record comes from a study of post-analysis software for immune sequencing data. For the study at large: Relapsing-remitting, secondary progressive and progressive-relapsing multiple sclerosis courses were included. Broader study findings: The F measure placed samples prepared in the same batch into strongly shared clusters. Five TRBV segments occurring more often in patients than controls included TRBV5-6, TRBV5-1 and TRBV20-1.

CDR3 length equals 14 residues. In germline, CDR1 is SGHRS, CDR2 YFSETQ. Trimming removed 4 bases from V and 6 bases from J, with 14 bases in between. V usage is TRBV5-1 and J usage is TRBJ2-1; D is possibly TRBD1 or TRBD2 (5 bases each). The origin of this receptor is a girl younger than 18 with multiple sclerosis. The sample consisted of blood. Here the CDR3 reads CASSPGPGGNEQFF. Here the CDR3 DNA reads TGCGCCAGCAGCCCGGGACCCGGCGGCAATGAGCAGTTCTTC. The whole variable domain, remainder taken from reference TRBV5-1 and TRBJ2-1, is KAGVTQTPRYLIKTRGQQVTLSCSPISGHRSVSWYQQTPGQGLQFLFEYFSETQRNKGNFPGRFSGRQFSNSRSEMNVSTLELGDSALYLCASSPGPGGNEQFFGPGTRLTVL.